Following are 24 T cell receptor beta chains from one sample sequenced in a study of beta chain features in type 1 diabetes. Expressed TCRB transcripts got sequenced, as all isolated RNA was reverse transcribed. Generated by immunoSEQ multiplex PCR, the TCRdb table keeps only in-frame clones and is missing some. This table holds some 290,000 clones, over 11% found once. These receptors lack a known antigen. Notes on the study in general: Significant though moderate, a shortening of TCRB CDR3s appeared in all four CD4+ subsets of Type 1 diabetes patients.

Sequencing was performed on naive CD4+ T cells from blood. The source is a man aged 25 to 40 with type 1 diabetes.

The rearrangement uses TRBV5-1 and TRBJ2-1; TRBD2 matches at 7 bases. Germline-derived CDR1 and CDR2 are SGHRS and YFSETQ. The CDR3 runs to 14 residues. V lost 9 bases, J lost 5 bases, and 11 bases stayed unmatched. CDR3 sequence reads: CATSGLVGDNEQFF. The CDR3 DNA follows: TGCGCCACCTCCGGACTAGTCGGAGACAATGAGCAGTTCTTC.

The gene calls are TRBV5-6 and TRBJ2-5; weak D call: TRBD2 (6 bases). V lost 0 bases to trimming and J lost 5 bases, with 8 bases between them. Per germline, CDR1 SGHDT and CDR2 YYEEEE. This CDR3 has 13 amino acids. CDR3 sequence (DNA): TGTGCCAGCAGCTTGGCGGGGGACGAGACCCAGTACTTC. The encoded protein is CASSLAGDETQYF.

A few counts support this clone. CDR3 loop: CASSGDRGLRTDTQYF. The CDR3 DNA is TGTGCCAGCAGTGGAGACAGGGGGCTACGCACAGATACGCAGTATTTT. The gene calls are TRBV2 and TRBJ2-3; 10 positions match TRBD1. This CDR3 is 16 amino acids long. Per the germline V gene, CDR1 is SNHLY and CDR2 is FYNNEI. With 4 bases clipped from V and 1 base from J, the junction kept 5 bases outside the gene matches.

In regard to this clone: Other nucleotide sequences from this sample produce the same CDR3. This chain links TRBV5-1 with TRBJ2-5; TRBD2 aligns across 10 bases. Germline CDR1 reads SGHRS; CDR2 reads YFSETQ. The CDR3 contains 15 residues. V lost 0 bases, J lost 5 bases, and 4 bases stayed unmatched. DNA for the CDR3: TGCGCCAGCAGCTTGGGCCTAGCGGGAGTTGAGACCCAGTACTTC. It codes for CASSLGLAGVETQYF.

There are many counts of this clone. The chain is built from TRBV19 and TRBJ2-1; 7 nucleotides agree with TRBD2. The CDR3 totals 15 residues. V gave up 7 bases and J gave up 3 bases; unmatched junction bases: 9. Germline CDR1 reads LNHDA; CDR2 reads SQIVND (reference sequence). DNA of the CDR3: TGTGCCAGTATTCGACTAGCTGGAATCTACAATGAGCAGTTCTTC. It translates to CASIRLAGIYNEQFF.

The chain carries TRBV7-9 and TRBJ1-4; a weak D match, TRBD1 (5 bases). The CDR3 is made up of 15 amino acids. V lost 5 bases and J 4 bases, leaving 14 bases between the germline ends. The germline V gene encodes CDR1 SEHNR and CDR2 FQNEAQ (reference sequence). This CDR3 is CASSPHQGLNEKLFF. The CDR3 DNA sequence: TGTGCCAGCAGCCCCCACCAGGGCCTTAATGAAAAACTGTTTTTT.

This chain connects TRBV5-4 to TRBJ2-7; maybe TRBD1 (6 bases). The CDR3 runs to 14 residues. The germline V gene encodes CDR1 SGHNT and CDR2 YYREEE (reference sequence). Trimming stripped 5 bases from V and 1 base from J, with 13 bases between. In DNA form, the CDR3 reads TGTGCCAGCAGTATGTCAGGGGTGTCCTACGAGCAGTACTTC. It specifies CASSMSGVSYEQYF.

J is TRBJ2-1 and V is TRBV9, with 9 bases lining up with TRBD2. V trimming: 1 base; J trimming: 3 bases; junction bases outside the gene matches: 8. This CDR3 is built from 17 residues. CDR1 is SGDLS, CDR2 YYNGEE, per germline. The CDR3 coding sequence is TGTGCCAGCAGCGTACAAGCGGGAGGTTACCTCTACAATGAGCAGTTCTTC. Translating gives CASSVQAGGYLYNEQFF.

This clone has just a few counts. This chain joins TRBV11-2 and TRBJ2-1; D gene ambiguous. The CDR3 covers 12 residues. V shed 4 bases and J shed 8 bases, with 9 bases lying between them. The germline CDR1 and CDR2 sequences are SGHAT and FQNNGV. CDR3 sequence reads: CASSSIAYEQFF. The CDR3 DNA is TGTGCCAGCAGCTCGATCGCGTATGAGCAGTTCTTC.

The chain joins TRBV6-5 to TRBJ2-7, with D possibly TRBD2 on 6 matching bases. CDR3 length: 13 residues. Trimming removed 8 bases at V and 3 bases at J, with 14 bases between. Germline V gene lookup returns CDR1 MNHEY and CDR2 SVGAGI. CDR3: CASGFGGFYEQYF. In nucleotides, the CDR3 is TGTGCCAGCGGATTTGGGGGGTTCTACGAGCAGTACTTC.

This clone was found a few times. CDR3 in DNA: TGTGCCAGCAGGATTACCGGGACTTCCCACGAGCAGTACTTC. Its translation: CASRITGTSHEQYF. The J gene is TRBJ2-7, the V gene TRBV7-9, with a possible D match to TRBD2 (6 bases). The CDR3 runs 14 residues. The germline V gene encodes CDR1 SEHNR and CDR2 FQNEAQ (reference sequence). Trimming stripped 6 bases from V and 5 bases from J, with 17 bases between. The complete variable domain, with remaining parts taken from reference TRBV7-9 and TRBJ2-7, reads DTGVSQNPRHKITKRGQNVTFRCDPISEHNRLYWYRQTLGQGPEFLTYFQNEAQLEKSRLLSDRFSAERPKGSFSTLEIQRTEQGDSAMYLCASRITGTSHEQYFGPGTRLTVT.

The gene calls are TRBV27 and TRBJ1-5; 7 nucleotides align to TRBD1. Germline lookup yields CDR1 MNHEY and CDR2 SMNVEV (reference sequence). CDR3 size: 14 residues. V shed 2 bases and J 7 bases; nucleotides not matched to a gene: 5. CDR3 DNA: TGTGCCAGCAGTTTAAGGCAGGGGGACCAGCCCCAGCATTTT. Amino acids: CASSLRQGDQPQHF.

This clone was observed a few times. The rearrangement joins TRBV10-3 to TRBJ2-3; no clear D gene. V was cut by 2 bases and J by 5 bases, with 8 bases left in between. Germline values: CDR1 ENHRY, CDR2 SYGVKD. The CDR3 consists of 13 residues. CDR3 residues: CAISENTRDTQYF. CDR3 DNA sequence: TGTGCCATCAGTGAGAATACCAGAGATACGCAGTATTTT.

This clone was found a few times. Different DNA sequences within this sample yield the same CDR3. The chain links TRBV18 to TRBJ2-7; the D gene is possibly TRBD1 (5 bases). Germline V gene data show CDR1 as KGHSH and CDR2 as LQKENI. This CDR3 comprises 13 residues. The germline V and J ends were trimmed by 5 bases and 0 bases, with 8 bases remaining between them. The CDR3 nucleotides read TGTGCCAGCTCAGGGGCCAGCTCCTACGAGCAGTACTTC. This encodes CASSGASSYEQYF.

The chain uses TRBV28 and TRBJ1-2, with D possibly being TRBD1 (6 bases). Deletions cut 5 bases from V and 2 bases from J, with 15 bases between. The CDR3 is 15 residues long. Germline V lookup: CDR1 MDHEN, CDR2 SYDVKM. This chain's CDR3 is CASSTGQSENYGYTF. Here the CDR3 DNA reads TGTGCCAGCAGTACCGGACAGTCAGAAAACTATGGCTACACCTTC.

The V gene is TRBV11-2, the J gene TRBJ2-5; perhaps TRBD1 as D (7 bases). CDR3 length: 16 residues. Germline V gives CDR1 SGHAT, CDR2 FQNNGV. Between the trimmed V and J ends, which lost 4 bases and 5 bases, there was a span of 20 bases. CDR3 sequence reads: CASSSLRRGLWETQYF. In nucleotides, the CDR3 is TGTGCCAGCAGCTCCCTTAGGAGGGGGCTTTGGGAGACCCAGTACTTC.

The genes are TRBV29-1 and TRBJ1-2; 8 bases map to TRBD1. Unmatched junction bases numbered 3, after V lost 3 bases and J lost 3 bases. The CDR3 loop spans 13 amino acids. CDR1 and CDR2 (germline): SQVTM, ANQGSEA. CDR3 loop: CSVDIQGDYGYTF. The DNA of the CDR3 is TGCAGCGTTGATATACAGGGGGACTATGGCTACACCTTC. The full variable domain, rest sourced from reference TRBV29-1 and TRBJ1-2, is SAVISQKPSRDICQRGTSLTIQCQVDSQVTMMFWYRQQPGQSLTLIATANQGSEATYESGFVIDKFPISRPNLTFSTLTVSNMSPEDSSIYLCSVDIQGDYGYTFGSGTRLTVV.

CDR3 DNA: TGTGCCAGCAGCGTGGCGGGCCTCACAGATACGCAGTATTTT. It codes for CASSVAGLTDTQYF. This chain uses TRBV9 with TRBJ2-3; TRBD2 is a possible D gene (5 bases). V was trimmed by 2 bases and J by 2 bases, leaving 9 bases between them. This CDR3 spans 14 amino acids. Germline CDR1 and CDR2: SGDLS and YYNGEE.

This chain links TRBV28 with TRBJ1-2, with D possibly being TRBD1 (5 bases). Germline loops: CDR1 MDHEN, CDR2 SYDVKM. The V gene lost 4 bases and the J gene lost 0 bases, with 12 bases spanning the gap. The CDR3 covers 15 residues. The CDR3 region is CASSSAGGSNYGYTF. In nucleotides, the CDR3 is TGTGCCAGCAGTTCCGCCGGGGGGTCTAACTATGGCTACACCTTC.

There are a few counts of this clone. At one of its ends the junction is not consistent with the germline gene, which may arise from a read error. The chain recombines TRBV7-7 with TRBJ2-1; a weak D match, TRBD1 (6 bases). Germline CDR1 SSHAT, CDR2 FNYEAQ (reference sequence). The CDR3 covers 13 residues. CDR3 in DNA: TGTGCTAGCAGCTTTTCGACAGGATATGAGCAGTTCTTC. Translation: CASSFSTGYEQFF. The variable domain in full, completed from reference TRBV7-7 and TRBJ2-1, reads GAGVSQSPRYKVTKRGQDVTLRCDPISSHATLYWYQQALGQGPEFLTYFNYEAQPDKSGLPSDRFSAERPEGSISTLTIQRTEQRDSAMYRCASSFSTGYEQFFGPGTRLTVL.

The V call is TRBV28, the J call TRBJ1-2, with 7 bases matching TRBD1. V lost 6 bases, J lost 1 base, and 8 bases stayed unmatched. The germline CDR1 and CDR2 sequences are MDHEN and SYDVKM. This CDR3 spans 15 amino acids. The CDR3 DNA is TGTGCCAGCAGCGCTCCGGGACAGAGTAACTATGGCTACACCTTC. Translated: CASSAPGQSNYGYTF.

The chain uses TRBV5-6 and TRBJ2-6; D possibly corresponds to TRBD2 (5 bases). Between the trimmed V and J ends, which lost 5 bases and 0 bases, there was a span of 18 bases. This CDR3 is built from 18 residues. CDR1 is SGHDT and CDR2 is YYEEEE in the germline V gene. CDR3 loop: CASRDSGGPGSGANVLTF. The CDR3 region has the DNA TGTGCCAGCAGAGATTCCGGCGGGCCAGGCTCTGGGGCCAACGTCCTGACTTTC.

Only a few counts were recorded for this clone. The gene calls are TRBV5-4 and TRBJ2-1; TRBD1 agrees at 8 bases. The germline CDR1 and CDR2 sequences are SGHNT and YYREEE (reference sequence). The length of the CDR3 is 15 residues. J gave up 7 bases and V 4 bases, and 10 bases lay outside the gene matches. The CDR3 loop is CASSLGDRGLNEQFF. The DNA for the CDR3 is TGTGCCAGCAGCCTCGGCGACAGGGGATTAAATGAGCAGTTCTTC.

CDR3 sequence: CATGQGATEAFF. In DNA form, the CDR3 reads TGTGCCACTGGACAGGGGGCTACTGAAGCTTTCTTT. The V and J genes are TRBV19 and TRBJ1-1, with 11 bases identical to TRBD1. Germline CDR1 is LNHDA and CDR2 is SQIVND (reference sequence). After removal of 10 bases from V and 5 bases from J, the junction contained 3 bases not matched to a gene. The CDR3 extends over 12 amino acids.